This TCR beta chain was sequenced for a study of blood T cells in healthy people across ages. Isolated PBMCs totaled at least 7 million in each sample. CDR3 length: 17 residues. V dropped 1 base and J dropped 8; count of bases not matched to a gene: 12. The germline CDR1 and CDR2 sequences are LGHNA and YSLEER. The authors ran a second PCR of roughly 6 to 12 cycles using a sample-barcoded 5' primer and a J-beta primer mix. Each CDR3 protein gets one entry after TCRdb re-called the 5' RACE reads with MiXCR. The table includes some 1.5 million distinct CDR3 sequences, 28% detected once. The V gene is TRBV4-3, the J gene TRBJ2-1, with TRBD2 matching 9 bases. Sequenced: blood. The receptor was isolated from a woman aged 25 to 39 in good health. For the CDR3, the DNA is TGCGCCAGCAGCCAAGGATCTCGCGGGAGGGCCGCTGATGAGCAGTTCTTC. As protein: CASSQGSRGRAADEQFF.